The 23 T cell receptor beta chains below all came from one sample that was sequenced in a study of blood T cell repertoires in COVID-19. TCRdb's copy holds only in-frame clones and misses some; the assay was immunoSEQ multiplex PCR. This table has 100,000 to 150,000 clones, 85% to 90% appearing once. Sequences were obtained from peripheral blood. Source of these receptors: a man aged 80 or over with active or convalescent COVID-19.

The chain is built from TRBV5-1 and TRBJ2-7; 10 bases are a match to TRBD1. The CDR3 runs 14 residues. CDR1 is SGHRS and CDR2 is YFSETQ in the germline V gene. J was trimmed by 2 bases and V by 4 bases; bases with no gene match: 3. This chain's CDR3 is CASSPGTGAYEQYF. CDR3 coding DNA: TGCGCCAGCAGCCCCGGGACAGGGGCCTACGAGCAGTACTTC.

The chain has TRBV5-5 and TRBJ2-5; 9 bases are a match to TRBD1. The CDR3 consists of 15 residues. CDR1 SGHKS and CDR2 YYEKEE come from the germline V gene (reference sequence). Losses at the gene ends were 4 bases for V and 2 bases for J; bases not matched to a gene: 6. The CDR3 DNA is TGTGCCAGCAGCGCCGGGACAGGGTTTCAAGAGACCCAGTACTTC. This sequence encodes CASSAGTGFQETQYF. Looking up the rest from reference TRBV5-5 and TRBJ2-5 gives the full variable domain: DAGVTQSPTHLIKTRGQQVTLRCSPISGHKSVSWYQQVLGQGPQFIFQYYEKEERGRGNFPDRFSARQFPNYSSELNVNALLLGDSALYLCASSAGTGFQETQYFGPGTRLLVL.

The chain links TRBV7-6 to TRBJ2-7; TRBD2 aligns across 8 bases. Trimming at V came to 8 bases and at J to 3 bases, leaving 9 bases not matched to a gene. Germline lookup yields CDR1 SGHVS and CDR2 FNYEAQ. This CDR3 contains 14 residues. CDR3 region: CASAPAGVRYEQYF. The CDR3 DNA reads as TGTGCCAGCGCCCCAGCGGGGGTGCGCTACGAGCAGTACTTC.

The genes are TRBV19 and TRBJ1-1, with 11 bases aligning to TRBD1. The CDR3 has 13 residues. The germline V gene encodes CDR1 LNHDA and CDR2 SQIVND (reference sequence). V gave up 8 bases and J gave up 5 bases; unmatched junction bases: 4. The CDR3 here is CASSGTGGTEAFF. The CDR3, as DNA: TGTGCCAGTTCTGGGACAGGGGGAACTGAAGCTTTCTTT.

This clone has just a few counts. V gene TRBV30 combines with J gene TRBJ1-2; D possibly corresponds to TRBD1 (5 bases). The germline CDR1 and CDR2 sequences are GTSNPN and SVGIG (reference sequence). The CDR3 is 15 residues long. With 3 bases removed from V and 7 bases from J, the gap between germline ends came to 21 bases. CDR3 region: CAWRAGGTPPVGYTF. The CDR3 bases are TGTGCCTGGAGGGCGGGGGGAACCCCTCCCGTTGGCTACACCTTC.

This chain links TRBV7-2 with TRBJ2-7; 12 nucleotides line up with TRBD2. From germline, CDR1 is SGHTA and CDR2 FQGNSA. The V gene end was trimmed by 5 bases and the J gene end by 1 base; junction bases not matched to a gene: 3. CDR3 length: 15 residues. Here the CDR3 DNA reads TGTGCCAGCAGCGGACTAGCGGGGACTTCCTACGAGCAGTACTTC. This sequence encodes CASSGLAGTSYEQYF.

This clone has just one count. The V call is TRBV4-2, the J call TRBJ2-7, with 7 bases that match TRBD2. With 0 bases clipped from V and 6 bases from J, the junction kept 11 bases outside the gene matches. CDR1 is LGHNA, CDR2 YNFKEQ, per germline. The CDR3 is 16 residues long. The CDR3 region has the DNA TGTGCCAGCAGCCAAGAAAATAGGGGAGCGGGATCCGAGCAGTACTTC. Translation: CASSQENRGAGSEQYF.

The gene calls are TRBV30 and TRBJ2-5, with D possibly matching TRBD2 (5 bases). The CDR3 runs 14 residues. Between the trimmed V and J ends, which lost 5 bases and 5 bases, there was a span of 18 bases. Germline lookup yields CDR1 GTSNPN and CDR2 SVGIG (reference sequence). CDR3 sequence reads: CAWQRQGLQETQYF. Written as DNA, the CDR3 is TGTGCCTGGCAACGGCAAGGACTTCAGGAGACCCAGTACTTC.

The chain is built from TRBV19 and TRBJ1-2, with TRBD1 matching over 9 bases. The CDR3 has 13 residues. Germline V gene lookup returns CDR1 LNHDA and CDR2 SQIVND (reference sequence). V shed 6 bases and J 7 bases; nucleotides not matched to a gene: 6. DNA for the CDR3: TGTGCCAGTAGGATGACAGGGGGTTCTGGCTACACCTTC. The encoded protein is CASRMTGGSGYTF.

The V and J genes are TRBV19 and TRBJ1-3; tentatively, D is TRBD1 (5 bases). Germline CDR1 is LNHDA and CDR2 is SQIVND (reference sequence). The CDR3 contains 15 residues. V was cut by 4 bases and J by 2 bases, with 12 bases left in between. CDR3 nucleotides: TGTGCCAGTAGTACCCCCTCAGGGACTGGAAACACCATATATTTT. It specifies CASSTPSGTGNTIYF.

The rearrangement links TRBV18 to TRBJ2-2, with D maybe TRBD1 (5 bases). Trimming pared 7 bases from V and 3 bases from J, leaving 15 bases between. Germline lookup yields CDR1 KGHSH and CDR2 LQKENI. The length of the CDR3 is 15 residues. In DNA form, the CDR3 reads TGTGCCAGCTTCTCAGGGCGTGGAGACACCGGGGAGCTGTTTTTT. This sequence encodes CASFSGRGDTGELFF.

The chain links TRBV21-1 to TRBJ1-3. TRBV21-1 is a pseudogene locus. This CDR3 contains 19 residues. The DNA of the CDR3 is TGTGCCAGCAGCAAGAAAGATGCCCGCGGGGAGAGCTCTGGAAACACCATATATTTT. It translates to CASSKKDARGESSGNTIYF.

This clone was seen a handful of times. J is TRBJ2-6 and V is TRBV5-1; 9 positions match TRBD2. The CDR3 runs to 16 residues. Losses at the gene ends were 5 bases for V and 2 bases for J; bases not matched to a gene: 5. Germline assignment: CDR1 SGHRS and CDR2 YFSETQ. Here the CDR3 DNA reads TGCGCCAGCAGATTAGCGGGAGACGCTGGGGCCAACGTCCTGACTTTC. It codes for CASRLAGDAGANVLTF.

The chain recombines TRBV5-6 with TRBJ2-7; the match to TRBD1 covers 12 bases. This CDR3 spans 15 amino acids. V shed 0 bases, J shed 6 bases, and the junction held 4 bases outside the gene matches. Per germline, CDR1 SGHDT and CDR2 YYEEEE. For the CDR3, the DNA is TGTGCCAGCAGCTTGGTGGGACAGGGGGCCTCCGAGCAGTACTTC. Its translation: CASSLVGQGASEQYF. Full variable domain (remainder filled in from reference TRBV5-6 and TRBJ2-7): DAGVTQSPTHLIKTRGQQVTLRCSPKSGHDTVSWYQQALGQGPQFIFQYYEEEERQRGNFPDRFSGHQFPNYSSELNVNALLLGDSALYLCASSLVGQGASEQYFGPGTRLTVT.

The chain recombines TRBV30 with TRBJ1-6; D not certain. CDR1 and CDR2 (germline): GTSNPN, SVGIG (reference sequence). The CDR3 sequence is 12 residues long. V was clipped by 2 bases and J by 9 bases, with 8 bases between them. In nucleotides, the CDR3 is TGTGCCTGGAGTTCTGAGAGTTCACCCCTCCACTTT. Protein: CAWSSESSPLHF.

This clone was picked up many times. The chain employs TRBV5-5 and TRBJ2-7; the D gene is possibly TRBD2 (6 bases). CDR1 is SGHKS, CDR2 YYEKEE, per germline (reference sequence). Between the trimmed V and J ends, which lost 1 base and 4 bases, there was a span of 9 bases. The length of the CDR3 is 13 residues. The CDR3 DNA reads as TGTGCCAGCAGCTTGCCGGGAGCTTACGAGCAGTACTTC. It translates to CASSLPGAYEQYF.

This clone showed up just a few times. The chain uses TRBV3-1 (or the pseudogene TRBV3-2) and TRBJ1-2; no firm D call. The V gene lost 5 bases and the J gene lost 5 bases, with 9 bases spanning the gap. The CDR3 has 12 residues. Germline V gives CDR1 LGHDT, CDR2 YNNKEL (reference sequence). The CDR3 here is CASSDKGYGYTF. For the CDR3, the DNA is TGTGCCAGCAGCGACAAAGGATATGGCTACACCTTC.

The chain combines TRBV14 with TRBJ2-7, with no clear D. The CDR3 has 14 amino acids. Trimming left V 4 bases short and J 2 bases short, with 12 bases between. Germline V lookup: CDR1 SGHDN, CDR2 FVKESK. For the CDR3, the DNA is TGTGCCAGCAGCCCCGTCCAGAATCCCTACGAGCAGTACTTC. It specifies CASSPVQNPYEQYF.

In DNA, the CDR3 is TGTGCCAGCAGCCTAAGAAGCGGCAGCTCCTACAATGAGCAGTTCTTC. It translates to CASSLRSGSSYNEQFF. This chain uses TRBV7-3 with TRBJ2-1, with D possibly TRBD2 on 5 matching bases. V gave up 5 bases and J gave up 0 bases, with 14 bases separating them. Germline assignment: CDR1 SGHTA and CDR2 FQGTGA. CDR3 length: 16 residues.

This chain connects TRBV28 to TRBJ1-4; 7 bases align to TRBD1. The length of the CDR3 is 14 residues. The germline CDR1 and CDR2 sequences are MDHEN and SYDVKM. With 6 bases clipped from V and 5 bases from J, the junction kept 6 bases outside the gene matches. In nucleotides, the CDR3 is TGTGCCAGCAGCCTGACAGGGTCAAATGAAAAACTGTTTTTT. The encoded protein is CASSLTGSNEKLFF.

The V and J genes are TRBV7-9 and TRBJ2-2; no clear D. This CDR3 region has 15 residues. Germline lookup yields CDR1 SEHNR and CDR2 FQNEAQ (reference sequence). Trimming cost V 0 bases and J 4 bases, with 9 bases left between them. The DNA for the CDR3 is TGTGCCAGCAGCTTAGCGCGAGCTAGCACCGGGGAGCTGTTTTTT. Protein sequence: CASSLARASTGELFF.

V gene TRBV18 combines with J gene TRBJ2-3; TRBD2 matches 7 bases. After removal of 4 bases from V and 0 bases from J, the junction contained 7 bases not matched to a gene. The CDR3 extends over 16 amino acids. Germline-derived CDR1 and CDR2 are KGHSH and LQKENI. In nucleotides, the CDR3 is TGTGCCAGCTCACGAAGCTCTAGCGGAAGCACAGATACGCAGTATTTT. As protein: CASSRSSSGSTDTQYF.

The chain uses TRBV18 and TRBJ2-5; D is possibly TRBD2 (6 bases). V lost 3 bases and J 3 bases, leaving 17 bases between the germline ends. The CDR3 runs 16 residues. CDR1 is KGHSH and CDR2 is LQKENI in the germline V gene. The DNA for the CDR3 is TGTGCCAGCTCACCTACAACTCCTGCGGGGAAAGAGACCCAGTACTTC. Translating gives CASSPTTPAGKETQYF.